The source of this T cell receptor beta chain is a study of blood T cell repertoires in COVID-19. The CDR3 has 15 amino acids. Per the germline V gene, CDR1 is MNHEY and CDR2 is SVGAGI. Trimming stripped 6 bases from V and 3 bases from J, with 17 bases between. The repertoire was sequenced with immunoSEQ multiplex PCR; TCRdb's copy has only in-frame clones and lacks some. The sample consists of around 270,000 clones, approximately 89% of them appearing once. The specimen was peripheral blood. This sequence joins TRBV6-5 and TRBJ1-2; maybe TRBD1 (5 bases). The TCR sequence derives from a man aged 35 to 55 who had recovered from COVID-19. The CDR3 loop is CASRPYSGDHYGYTF. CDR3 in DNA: TGTGCCAGCAGGCCTTATTCGGGGGATCACTATGGCTACACCTTC.